Presented here are 28 T cell receptor beta chains from one specimen sequenced in a study of T cells in Graves' hyperthyroidism and ophthalmopathy. Researchers took RNA transcripts and amplified the TCR beta CDR3 regions from them. The HTBI set primed first-round TCR CDR3 RT-PCR. TCRdb re-analysed the multiplex PCR reads in MiXCR, keeping a single row per CDR3 protein. The table shows roughly 45,000 distinct CDR3 sequences, with over 45% occurring only once. Sequencing was done on a sample of peripheral blood or thyroid tissue (not recorded which). These receptors originate from a woman in her forties or fifties with Graves' hyperthyroidism.

This clonotype was counted many times. The chain joins TRBV24-1 to TRBJ2-3; D perhaps matches TRBD2 (6 bases). Germline CDR1 and CDR2: KGHDR and SFDVKD. The CDR3 contains 15 residues. Trimming took off 3 bases at V and 2 bases at J, with 11 bases between the two ends. CDR3 DNA: TGTGCCACCAGTGATGGGGAGGCCCACACAGATACGCAGTATTTT. Its translation is CATSDGEAHTDTQYF.

The rearrangement links TRBV11-2 to TRBJ1-1, with D tentatively TRBD1 (5 bases). CDR1 is SGHAT, CDR2 FQNNGV, per germline. The CDR3 is 15 residues long. V dropped 5 bases and J dropped 2 bases, with 15 bases sitting between them. CDR3 bases: TGTGCCAGCAGCCAGATATGGGACCGAAACACTGAAGCTTTCTTT. Translated: CASSQIWDRNTEAFF.

In the case of this clonotype: The CDR3 carries no conserved terminal phenylalanine or tryptophan, so it likely arises from a read error. No DNA is shown, since the ends of the CDR3 on it are uncertain; the CDR3 is the one TCRdb lists. The genes are TRBV7-9 and TRBJ1-4. The CDR3 spans 15 residues, counting both ends. Germline loops: CDR1 SEHNR, CDR2 FQNEAQ (reference sequence). This CDR3 is CASSKRENYEQYFGP.

A note on this clonotype: A much larger clone differs from this one at a single base, so this may be a read error. The chain recombines TRBV10-3 with TRBJ2-7; TRBD2 matches at 9 bases. In germline, CDR1 is ENHRY, CDR2 SYGVKD. This CDR3 is 13 amino acids long. J lost 3 bases, V lost 10 bases, and 7 bases had no gene match. In DNA form, the CDR3 reads TGTGCCAACGGGCAAGCGGGAGGCTACGAGCAGTACTTC. Translation: CANGQAGGYEQYF.

Ten or more counts support this clonotype. The chain is built from TRBV24-1 and TRBJ2-6; tentatively, D is TRBD1 (6 bases). Germline CDR1 is KGHDR and CDR2 is SFDVKD. V lost 6 bases and J lost 4, with 15 bases in between. CDR3 length equals 16 residues. The chain's CDR3 is CATSPPRGKGANVLTF. The CDR3 nucleotides read TGTGCCACCAGTCCCCCAAGGGGGAAGGGGGCCAACGTCCTGACTTTC.

This clonotype was found many times. This chain connects TRBV20-1 to TRBJ1-5; 7 bases are shared with TRBD1. CDR3 length equals 14 residues. In germline, CDR1 is DFQATT, CDR2 SNEGSKA (reference sequence). The V segment lost 3 bases and the J segment 7 bases; nucleotides outside the gene matches: 9. CDR3 sequence: CSASRALGGQPQHF. CDR3 coding DNA: TGCAGTGCTAGTAGGGCCCTAGGGGGCCAGCCCCAGCATTTT.

The sample holds many counts of this clonotype. This CDR3 reads CASSSGTGGGKTQYF. For the CDR3, the DNA is TGTGCCAGCAGCTCCGGGACAGGGGGTGGAAAGACCCAGTACTTC. The chain recombines TRBV7-2 with TRBJ2-5; 11 bases fit TRBD1. J was trimmed by 6 bases and V by 4 bases; bases with no gene match: 7. CDR3 size: 15 residues. Germline CDR1 and CDR2: SGHTA and FQGNSA.

V usage is TRBV5-5 and J usage is TRBJ1-1; 7 nucleotides align to TRBD1. CDR1 is SGHKS and CDR2 is YYEKEE in the germline V gene (reference sequence). Trimming at V came to 5 bases and at J to 6 bases, leaving 13 bases not matched to a gene. This CDR3 has 15 amino acids. The CDR3 coding sequence is TGTGCCAGCAGTTTATCAACGACAGGGAGACCTGAAGCTTTCTTT. Protein sequence: CASSLSTTGRPEAFF.

By share, this clonotype ranks as medium-sized (0.01 to 0.1%). In nucleotides, the CDR3 is TGTGCCAGCAGTGAATTTGTGGGGTCCAAGGGCTACACCTTC. Translating gives CASSEFVGSKGYTF. The V call is TRBV25-1, the J call TRBJ1-2; D is ambiguous. The CDR3 loop spans 14 amino acids. Trimming left V 1 base short and J 8 bases short, with 14 bases between. CDR1 and CDR2 (germline): MGHDK, SYGVNS.

This clonotype appeared many times. The genes are TRBV4-3 and TRBJ2-3; D unresolved. The CDR3 has 14 residues. V dropped 1 base and J dropped 2 bases, with 7 bases sitting between them. Germline V CDR1 and CDR2: LGHNA, YSLEER. CDR3 DNA sequence: TGCGCCAGCAGCCAAGGGCTCAACACAGATACGCAGTATTTT. Translated: CASSQGLNTDTQYF.

Regarding this clonotype: Mismatch with germline at one junction end may stem from a read error. The chain recombines TRBV20-1 with TRBJ1-1, with D perhaps TRBD1 (6 bases). Germline V lookup: CDR1 DFQATT, CDR2 SNEGSKA (reference sequence). The CDR3 is made up of 16 amino acids. The CDR3 is CSAPVGAGKMNTEAFF. DNA of the CDR3: TGTAGTGCTCCCGTGGGGGCTGGTAAAATGAACACTGAAGCTTTCTTT.

There are a few counts of this clonotype. V usage is TRBV7-2 and J usage is TRBJ1-5; D might be TRBD1 (6 bases). The CDR3 length is 14 residues. Trimming shortened V by 3 bases and J by 8 bases, and 14 bases separated the two germline ends. The germline CDR1 and CDR2 sequences are SGHTA and FQGNSA. CDR3 in amino acids: CASSLERGLKPQHF. CDR3 in DNA: TGTGCCAGCAGCTTGGAGCGGGGGCTAAAGCCCCAGCATTTT.

The rearrangement uses TRBV25-1 and TRBJ1-1, with TRBD1 matching 9 bases. The CDR3 length is 12 residues. Germline loops: CDR1 MGHDK, CDR2 SYGVNS. Losses at the gene ends were 8 bases for V and 4 bases for J; bases not matched to a gene: 2. The CDR3 DNA is TGTGCCAGCGGGGACAGGGCCACTGAAGCTTTCTTT. This encodes CASGDRATEAFF.

This clonotype was observed many times. The chain couples TRBV2 to TRBJ2-7; D is uncertain. V was trimmed by 4 bases and J by 4 bases, leaving 20 bases between them. This CDR3 spans 16 amino acids. The germline gives CDR1 SNHLY, CDR2 FYNNEI. The CDR3 DNA reads as TGTGCCAGCAGTGTGGTGGTCGCGATTGGAAATTACGAGCAGTACTTC. Encoded protein: CASSVVVAIGNYEQYF.

The chain joins TRBV20-1 to TRBJ1-2; D unclear. Germline V gene lookup returns CDR1 DFQATT and CDR2 SNEGSKA (reference sequence). The CDR3 runs to 10 residues. Deletions cut 1 base from V and 8 bases from J, with 5 bases between. Written as DNA, the CDR3 is TGCAGTGCTAGAGGATGGGGCTACACCTTC. Translated, it gives CSARGWGYTF.

This clonotype is classed as medium-sized. The rearrangement joins TRBV29-1 to TRBJ2-7, with 11 bases fitting TRBD2. CDR1 and CDR2 from the germline V gene are SQVTM and ANQGSEA. CDR3 length: 14 amino acids. Germline trimming cut 7 bases from V and 6 bases from J; bases unmatched to any gene: 11. CDR3 amino acids: CSASGTSGRAEQYF. In DNA, the CDR3 is TGCAGCGCATCCGGGACTAGCGGTCGGGCCGAGCAGTACTTC.

This chain links TRBV10-2 with TRBJ2-7; possibly TRBD1 for D (6 bases). Looked up from germline, CDR1 is WSHSY and CDR2 is SAAADI. The CDR3 length is 11 residues. Trimming pared 8 bases from V and 2 bases from J, leaving 7 bases between. The CDR3 reads CASGQTYEQYF. DNA of the CDR3: TGCGCCAGCGGACAGACCTACGAGCAGTACTTC.

The chain is built from TRBV29-1 and TRBJ2-5; TRBD1 matches at 9 bases. The CDR3 sequence is 12 residues long. V lost 6 bases to trimming and J lost 7 bases; unmatched junction nucleotides: 6. Per germline, CDR1 SQVTM and CDR2 ANQGSEA. The CDR3 protein is CSVMGQGGTQYF. The CDR3 DNA reads as TGCAGCGTGATGGGACAGGGTGGGACCCAGTACTTC.

By share of the sample, this clonotype is medium-sized. The chain recombines TRBV2 with TRBJ1-1, with D perhaps TRBD1 (6 bases). The CDR3 is 14 residues long. V dropped 8 bases and J dropped 5 bases, with 18 bases sitting between them. From germline, CDR1 is SNHLY and CDR2 FYNNEI. Here the CDR3 reads CASLPRGGRTEAFF. The CDR3 DNA reads TGTGCCAGCCTTCCCCGGGGGGGCCGGACTGAAGCTTTCTTT.

About this clonotype: Possible read error: a much larger clone is one base away. The chain recombines TRBV2 with TRBJ1-4; D is unclear. CDR1 is SNHLY and CDR2 is FYNNEI in the germline V gene. There are 15 residues in the CDR3. This chain's CDR3 is CASSGEELRSERLFF. The CDR3 DNA sequence: TGTGCCAGCAGTGGTGAAGAACTGAGGTCTGAAAGACTGTTTTTT. Full variable domain (missing parts from reference TRBV2 and TRBJ1-4): EPEVTQTPSHQVTQMGQEVILRCVPISNHLYFYWYRQILGQKVEFLVSFYNNEISEKSEIFDDQFSVERPDGSNFTLKIRSTKLEDSAMYFCASSGEELRSERLFFGSGTQLSVL.

Concerning this clonotype: Likely a read error: the CDR3 ends without its conserved phenylalanine or tryptophan. Because the CDR3's place on the DNA is in doubt, the DNA is left out and the CDR3 is given as listed by TCRdb. The rearrangement joins TRBV5-1 to TRBJ1-6. The CDR3 is 8 residues long, ends included. Germline loops: CDR1 SGHRS, CDR2 YFSETQ. The CDR3 protein is CASSLAAQ.

This clonotype was observed at least ten times. The V call is TRBV27, the J call TRBJ2-7; TRBD2 aligns across 9 bases. The CDR3 extends over 15 amino acids. CDR1 MNHEY and CDR2 SMNVEV come from the germline V gene (reference sequence). V was clipped by 2 bases and J by 9 bases; unmatched bases: 11. In DNA, the CDR3 is TGTGCCAGCAGTTTAACTAGCGGGTCATCGTCCGGGCAGTACTTC. This codes for CASSLTSGSSSGQYF.

This clonotype has more than one count but fewer than ten. The rearrangement joins TRBV2 to TRBJ1-4; 10 nucleotides match TRBD1. Losses at the gene ends were 8 bases for V and 7 bases for J; bases not matched to a gene: 1. This CDR3 spans 12 amino acids. CDR1 and CDR2 from the germline V gene are SNHLY and FYNNEI. The chain's CDR3 is CASGTGAEKLFF. DNA of the CDR3: TGTGCCAGCGGGACAGGGGCTGAAAAACTGTTTTTT.

The V gene is TRBV30, the J gene TRBJ2-2; D may be TRBD1 (5 bases). The CDR3 covers 13 residues. The germline gives CDR1 GTSNPN, CDR2 SVGIG (reference sequence). In nucleotides, the CDR3 is TGTGCGATAAGACAGTCCCTCACCGGGGAGCTGTTTTTT. It encodes CAIRQSLTGELFF.

This clonotype was counted a few times. The CDR3 here is CASSPIRLAEPYEQYF. The CDR3 DNA reads as TGTGCCAGCAGTCCAATAAGACTAGCGGAGCCCTACGAGCAGTACTTC. The chain uses TRBV12-3 or TRBV12-4 and TRBJ2-7, with 9 bases that match TRBD2. The length of the CDR3 is 16 residues. V was clipped by 5 bases and J by 2 bases; unmatched bases: 10.

V gene TRBV7-2 combines with J gene TRBJ2-5; D might be TRBD2 (5 bases). V shed 3 bases and J shed 1 base, with 15 bases lying between them. Looked up from germline, CDR1 is SGHTA and CDR2 is FQGNSA. There are 16 residues in the CDR3. The CDR3 bases are TGTGCCAGCAGCTTCAGCATTAGCGACCCCCAAGAGACCCAGTACTTC. The encoded protein is CASSFSISDPQETQYF.

This clonotype was detected only a few times. The chain is built from TRBV11-2 and TRBJ2-7; 10 nucleotides line up with TRBD2. Germline V gives CDR1 SGHAT, CDR2 FQNNGV. With V trimmed by 3 bases and J by 5 bases, 4 bases remained unmatched. The CDR3 extends over 14 amino acids. The DNA for the CDR3 is TGTGCCAGCAGCTTTCAACTAGCGGGACACGAGCAGTACTTC. Amino acids: CASSFQLAGHEQYF.

The chain uses TRBV12-3 or TRBV12-4 and TRBJ1-5; 7 bases fit TRBD1. The CDR3 extends over 14 amino acids. V lost 6 bases and J lost 0; bases outside the gene matches: 2. The CDR3 DNA reads TGTGCCAGCAGCGGACAGGTTAGCAATCAGCCCCAGCATTTT. It specifies CASSGQVSNQPQHF.